This entry features one T cell receptor beta chain sequence. What it recognizes is unknown. This specimen belongs to a study of OX40 agonist ivuxolimab in advanced cancers. For the study at large: The patients got ivuxolimab, which is an agonistic anti-OX40 (CD134) antibody.

Here immunoSEQ multiplex PCR was the method, and the copy in TCRdb shows in-frame clones only, minus some. The sample lists more than 65,000 clones, 75% to 85% occurring once. General study results and limits: The CD4+ and CD8+ T cells in the blood had expanded clonally by week 6 at 0.1 to 3.0 mg/kg. Partial responders treated at 0.1-3.0 mg/kg exhibited clonal expansion among the lowest measured. Relative to CD4+, CD8+ T cells held more expanded clones on average.

The TCR sequence derives from an adult with an advanced solid tumor such as melanoma, head and neck, liver or kidney cancer. The source was CD4+ or CD8+ T cells sorted from blood, collected in a trial of the OX40 agonist ivuxolimab.

For the CDR3, the DNA is TGCGCCAGCAGCCGGCTCATTACACAGGGGGCGGATGAAAAACTGTTTTTT. Protein sequence: CASSRLITQGADEKLFF. The chain joins TRBV4-3 to TRBJ1-4; TRBD1 agrees at 9 bases. The CDR3 totals 17 residues. V gave up 4 bases and J gave up 6 bases; unmatched junction bases: 12. From germline, CDR1 is LGHNA and CDR2 YSLEER.